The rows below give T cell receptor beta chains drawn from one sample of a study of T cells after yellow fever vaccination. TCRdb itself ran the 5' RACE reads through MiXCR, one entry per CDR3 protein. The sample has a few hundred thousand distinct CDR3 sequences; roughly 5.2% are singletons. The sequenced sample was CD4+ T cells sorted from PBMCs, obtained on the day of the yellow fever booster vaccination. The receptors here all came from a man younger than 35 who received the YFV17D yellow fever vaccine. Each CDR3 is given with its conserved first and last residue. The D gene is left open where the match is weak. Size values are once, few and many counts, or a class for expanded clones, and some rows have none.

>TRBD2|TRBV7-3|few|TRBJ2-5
CASSLMGAGGQETQYF
TGTGCCAGCAGCTTAATGGGTGCGGGGGGCCAAGAGACCCAGTACTTC
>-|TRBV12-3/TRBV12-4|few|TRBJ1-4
CASTGQLNEKLFF
TGTGCCAGCACCGGACAGCTTAATGAAAAACTGTTTTTT
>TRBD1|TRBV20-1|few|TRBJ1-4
CSATTGIREKLFF
TGCAGTGCCACGACAGGGATTCGGGAAAAACTGTTTTTT
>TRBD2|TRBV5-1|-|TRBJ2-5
CASSLASSASGGSKTQYF
TGCGCCAGCAGCTTGGCCAGTTCGGCTAGCGGGGGGTCGAAGACCCAGTACTTC
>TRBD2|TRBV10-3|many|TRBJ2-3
CAISPSRGGKVDTQYF
TGTGCCATCAGCCCGAGTCGGGGGGGGAAGGTAGATACGCAGTATTTT
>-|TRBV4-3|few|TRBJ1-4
CASSQEWTGREKLFF
TGCGCCAGCAGCCAAGAATGGACCGGACGTGAAAAACTGTTTTTT
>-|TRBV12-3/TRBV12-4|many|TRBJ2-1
CASSHRDRGHEQFF
TGTGCCAGCAGCCACCGGGACCGCGGGCATGAGCAGTTCTTC
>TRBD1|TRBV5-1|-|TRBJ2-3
CASSVGQGRDTQYF
TGCGCCAGCAGCGTGGGACAGGGTAGGGATACGCAGTATTTT
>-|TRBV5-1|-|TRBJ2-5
CASSLGTALQETQYF
TGCGCCAGCAGCTTGGGGACAGCCCTCCAAGAGACCCAGTACTTC
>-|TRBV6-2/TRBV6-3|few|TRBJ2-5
CASLGAGTWTQYF
TGTGCCAGCCTGGGGGCTGGAACTTGGACCCAGTACTTC
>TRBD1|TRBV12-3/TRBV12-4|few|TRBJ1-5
CASSFRTGVGNQPQHF
TGTGCCAGCAGTTTTAGGACAGGGGTTGGCAATCAGCCCCAGCATTTT
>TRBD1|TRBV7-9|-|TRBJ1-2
CASRPHRGRGYTF
TGTGCCAGCAGACCTCACAGGGGGCGAGGCTACACCTTC
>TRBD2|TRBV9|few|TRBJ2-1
CASSGLAGLVNEQFF
TGTGCCAGCAGCGGTTTAGCGGGGTTAGTAAATGAGCAGTTCTTC
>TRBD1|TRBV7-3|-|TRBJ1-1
CASSLQGIGTEAFF
TGTGCCAGCAGCCTACAGGGGATCGGGACTGAAGCTTTCTTT
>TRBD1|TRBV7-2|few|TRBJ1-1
CASSSRTGENTEAFF
TGTGCCAGCAGCTCCAGGACAGGCGAGAACACTGAAGCTTTCTTT
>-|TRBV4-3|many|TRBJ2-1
CASSQDPSGHNNEQFF
TGCGCCAGCAGCCAGGACCCCAGCGGGCACAACAATGAGCAGTTCTTC
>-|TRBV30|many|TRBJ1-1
CAWRSVSMNTEAFF
TGTGCCTGGAGGTCAGTAAGCATGAACACTGAAGCTTTCTTT
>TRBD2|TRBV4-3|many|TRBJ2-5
CASSQELAGIETQYF
TGCGCCAGCAGCCAAGAACTAGCGGGAATCGAGACCCAGTACTTC
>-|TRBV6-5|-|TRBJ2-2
CAITDTNTGELFF
TGTGCCATTACGGACACAAACACCGGGGAGCTGTTTTTT
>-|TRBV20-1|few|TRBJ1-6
CSARVRDTYNSPLHF
TGCAGTGCTAGAGTTCGGGACACCTATAATTCACCCCTCCACTTT
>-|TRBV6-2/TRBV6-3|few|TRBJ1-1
CASSFGSWLHTEAFF
TGTGCCAGCAGCTTCGGCTCCTGGTTGCACACTGAAGCTTTCTTT
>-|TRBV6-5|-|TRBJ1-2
CASSYSGAGGYGYTF
TGTGCCAGCAGTTACTCAGGGGCCGGGGGCTATGGCTACACCTTC
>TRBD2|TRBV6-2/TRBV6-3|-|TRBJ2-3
CASSYSSSGGPDTQYF
TGTGCCAGCAGTTACTCGTCTAGCGGGGGTCCAGATACGCAGTATTTT
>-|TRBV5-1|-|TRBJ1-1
CASRLSNGLNTEAFF
TGCGCCAGCCGCTTGTCTAATGGTCTCAACACTGAAGCTTTCTTT
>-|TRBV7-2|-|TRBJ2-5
CASSLYLDRETQYF
TGTGCCAGCAGCTTATATCTAGATCGGGAGACCCAGTACTTC
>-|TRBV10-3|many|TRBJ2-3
CAIRKNKEFTDTQYF
TGTGCCATCAGGAAAAACAAGGAGTTCACAGATACGCAGTATTTT
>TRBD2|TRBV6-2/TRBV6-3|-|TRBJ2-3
CASIPLPAGGQEDTQYF
TGTGCCAGCATCCCCCTCCCGGCGGGGGGGCAAGAAGATACGCAGTATTTT
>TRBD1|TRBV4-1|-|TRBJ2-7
CASSQEGQGNGEQYF
TGCGCCAGCAGCCAAGAGGGACAGGGAAACGGGGAGCAGTACTTC
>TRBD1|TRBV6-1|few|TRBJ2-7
CASRSGTGLIWQYF
TGTGCCAGCAGATCCGGGACAGGGTTGATTTGGCAGTACTTC
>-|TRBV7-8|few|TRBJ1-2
CASSGQGRGYTF
TGTGCCAGCAGCGGTCAGGGAAGAGGCTACACCTTC
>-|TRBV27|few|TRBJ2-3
CASSSWGTDTQYF
TGTGCCAGCAGTTCCTGGGGCACAGATACGCAGTATTTT
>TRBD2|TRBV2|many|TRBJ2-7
CASGTSDYEQYF
TGTGCCAGCGGGACTAGCGACTACGAGCAGTACTTC
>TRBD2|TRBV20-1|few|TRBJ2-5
CSAPPTGTSDRTQYF
TGCAGTGCTCCTCCCACCGGGACTAGTGACAGGACCCAGTACTTC
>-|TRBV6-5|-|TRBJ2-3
CARLLGWTDTQYF
TGTGCCAGACTCCTTGGGTGGACAGATACGCAGTATTTT
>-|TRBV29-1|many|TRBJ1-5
CSVAVDGKNQPQHF
TGCAGCGTAGCCGTGGACGGGAAAAATCAGCCCCAGCATTTT
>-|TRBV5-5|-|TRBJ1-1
CASRGGLRTEAFF
TGTGCCAGCCGAGGGGGGCTCAGGACTGAAGCTTTCTTT
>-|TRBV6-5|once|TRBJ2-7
CASSTGPGRSWFAQYF
TGTGCCAGCAGTACCGGGCCGGGACGGAGCTGGTTCGCGCAGTACTTC
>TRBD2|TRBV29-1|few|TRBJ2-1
CSVRLAGGISGEQFF
TGCAGCGTAAGACTAGCGGGGGGGATCAGCGGTGAGCAGTTCTTC
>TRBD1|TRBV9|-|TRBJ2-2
CASSVEAGGRELFF
TGTGCCAGCAGCGTAGAGGCAGGGGGTAGGGAGCTGTTTTTT
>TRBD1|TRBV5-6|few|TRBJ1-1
CASSAYRGQAAEAFF
TGTGCCAGCAGCGCCTACAGGGGGCAGGCGGCTGAAGCTTTCTTT
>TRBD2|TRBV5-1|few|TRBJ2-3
CASSFSGEATDTQYF
TGCGCCAGCAGCTTTAGCGGGGAGGCCACAGATACGCAGTATTTT
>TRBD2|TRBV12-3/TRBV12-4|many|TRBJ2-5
CASRPGLALETQYF
TGTGCCAGCAGACCGGGACTAGCTTTGGAGACCCAGTACTTC
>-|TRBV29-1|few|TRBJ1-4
CSYHGATNEKLFF
TGCAGCTATCATGGGGCGACTAATGAAAAACTGTTTTTT
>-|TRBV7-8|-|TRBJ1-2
CASSFTHYGYTF
TGTGCCAGCAGCTTTACGCACTATGGCTACACCTTC
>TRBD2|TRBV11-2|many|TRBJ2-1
CASSPGLAGYNEQFF
TGTGCCAGCAGCCCGGGACTAGCGGGATACAATGAGCAGTTCTTC
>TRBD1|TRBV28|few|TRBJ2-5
CASSLGTGGGETQYF
TGTGCCAGCAGTTTAGGAACAGGGGGCGGGGAGACCCAGTACTTC
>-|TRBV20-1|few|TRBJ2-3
CSASRHDTSSTDTQYF
TGCAGTGCTAGCCGACACGACACCTCTAGCACAGATACGCAGTATTTT
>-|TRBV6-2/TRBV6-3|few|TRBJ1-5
CASRGANQPQHF
TGTGCCAGCAGGGGAGCGAATCAGCCCCAGCATTTT
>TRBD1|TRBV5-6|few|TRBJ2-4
CASSWRTGKNIQYF
TGTGCCAGCAGCTGGCGGACAGGAAAAAACATTCAGTACTTC
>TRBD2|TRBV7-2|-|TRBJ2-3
CASSPESGGATDTQYF
TGTGCCAGCAGCCCTGAAAGCGGGGGGGCCACGGATACGCAGTATTTT
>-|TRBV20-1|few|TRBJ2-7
CSARGNGVYEQYF
TGCAGTGCTAGAGGGAACGGGGTGTACGAGCAGTACTTC
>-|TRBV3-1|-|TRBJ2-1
CASSQSPSEQFF
TGTGCCAGCAGCCAGTCCCCGAGTGAGCAGTTCTTC
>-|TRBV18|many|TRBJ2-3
CASSPAGDTDTQYF
TGTGCCAGCTCACCCGCAGGGGACACAGATACGCAGTATTTT
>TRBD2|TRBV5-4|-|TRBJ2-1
CASSFSIAGLFGEQFF
TGTGCCAGCAGCTTCAGTATAGCGGGCCTGTTTGGTGAGCAGTTCTTC